This TCR beta chain was sequenced during a study of blood T cell repertoires in COVID-19. Whole-study context: Acute and convalescent COVID-19 samples came from the United States, Italy and Spain.

The CDR3 runs 15 residues. V was pared by 2 bases and J by 8 bases, with 7 bases of the junction left unmatched. Germline V gene lookup returns CDR1 LNHNV and CDR2 YYDKDF (reference sequence). In the original workflow: Estimation of nucleated cell counts relied on the amplification of reference gene primers. Produced via immunoSEQ multiplex PCR; TCRdb's table is partial and in-frame only. The V and J calls and clone size come from that table; D and trimming were worked out from the DNA. The sample holds approximately 330,000 clones; approximately 88% are singletons and the top ten take 3.5% to 4.5%. Sequenced: peripheral blood. This chain uses TRBV15 with TRBJ2-4; 9 nucleotides line up with TRBD1. The receptor's source is a woman in her forties or fifties with active or convalescent COVID-19. The CDR3, as DNA: TGTGCCACCAGCAGATGGACAGGGGCGTACGACATTCAGTACTTC. Its protein product is CATSRWTGAYDIQYF.